The 22 T cell receptor beta chains below were found in one sample sequenced in a study of control samples from healthy donors and cancer patients. Produced via immunoSEQ multiplex PCR; TCRdb's table is partial and in-frame only. The sample has 130,000 to 150,000 clones, over 90% seen once; the top ten hold around 14%. The sequencing input was PBMCs. All receptors derive from a man in his sixties with colorectal cancer.

The chain carries TRBV2 and TRBJ2-6, with a weak D call TRBD2 (5 bases). Germline loops: CDR1 SNHLY, CDR2 FYNNEI. V was cut by 5 bases and J by 2 bases, with 19 bases left in between. CDR3 length equals 18 residues. The DNA of the CDR3 is TGTGCCAGCAGTCCATTCCGGACTTTGTCAACTGGGGCCAACGTCCTGACTTTC. Its protein product is CASSPFRTLSTGANVLTF.

The chain links TRBV5-4 to TRBJ1-2, with D uncertain. This CDR3 is 13 amino acids long. Trimming shortened V by 0 bases and J by 4 bases, and 7 bases separated the two germline ends. CDR1 SGHNT and CDR2 YYREEE come from the germline V gene (reference sequence). CDR3: CASSLGGGYGYTF. Written as DNA, the CDR3 is TGTGCCAGCAGCTTGGGGGGTGGCTATGGCTACACCTTC.

The chain uses TRBV3-1 (or the pseudogene TRBV3-2) and TRBJ1-2; weak D call: TRBD1 (6 bases). The CDR3 spans 14 residues. Looked up from germline, CDR1 is LGHDT and CDR2 is YNNKEL (reference sequence). V was trimmed by 0 bases and J by 8 bases, leaving 13 bases between them. CDR3 protein: CASSQDQGPRGYTF. CDR3 in DNA: TGTGCCAGCAGCCAAGATCAGGGGCCGCGGGGCTACACCTTC.

CDR3 bases: TGCGCCAGCCGTCTGGGGTCGGGTCTAGCGGGGGAAGAGACCCAGTACTTC. Protein: CASRLGSGLAGEETQYF. The chain combines TRBV5-1 with TRBJ2-5; 10 nucleotides agree with TRBD2. CDR1 is SGHRS, CDR2 YFSETQ, per germline. The CDR3 has 17 residues. Unmatched junction bases numbered 15, after V lost 7 bases and J lost 3 bases.

V and J are TRBV19 and TRBJ1-1, with D maybe TRBD1 (5 bases). V shed 4 bases and J shed 5 bases, with 20 bases lying between them. This CDR3 has 16 residues. Germline CDR1 and CDR2: LNHDA and SQIVND (reference sequence). DNA for the CDR3: TGTGCCAGTAGTACGAGGGACCTTCAGAAGAGGACTGAAGCTTTCTTT. Amino acid sequence: CASSTRDLQKRTEAFF.

This chain uses TRBV7-2 with TRBJ2-3; D not resolved. V lost 5 bases, J lost 4 bases, and 13 bases lay in between. Germline V gene data show CDR1 as SGHTA and CDR2 as FQGNSA. CDR3 length equals 14 residues. The CDR3: CASSPELSPDTQYF. CDR3 nucleotide sequence: TGTGCCAGCAGCCCCGAGCTGAGCCCAGATACGCAGTATTTT.

The chain employs TRBV7-9 and TRBJ2-7; D may be TRBD2 (5 bases). This CDR3 is built from 17 residues. Trimming left V 2 bases short and J 2 bases short, with 19 bases between. Germline V gene data show CDR1 as SEHNR and CDR2 as FQNEAQ (reference sequence). DNA for the CDR3: TGTGCCAGCAGCTTACCTGGAGGCACGACTGAGGCCTACGAGCAGTACTTC. Amino acids: CASSLPGGTTEAYEQYF.

The rearrangement uses TRBV24-1 and TRBJ2-1; 8 bases match TRBD1. CDR3 size: 15 residues. CDR1 and CDR2 from the germline V gene are KGHDR and SFDVKD. The V gene end was trimmed by 5 bases and the J gene end by 3 bases; junction bases not matched to a gene: 5. The CDR3 coding sequence is TGTGCCACCAGTGCAGGGACAGGAGTCTACAATGAGCAGTTCTTC. It specifies CATSAGTGVYNEQFF.

The chain recombines TRBV6-6 with TRBJ1-2; 7 bases are a match to TRBD1. This CDR3 contains 13 residues. Germline V gene lookup returns CDR1 MNHNY and CDR2 SVGAGI (reference sequence). V lost 6 bases to trimming and J lost 8 bases; unmatched junction nucleotides: 9. The CDR3, as DNA: TGTGCCAGCAGGTCCGACAGGGACGGAGGCTACACCTTC. It is translated as CASRSDRDGGYTF.

The CDR3 region has the DNA TGTGCCAGCATCCCTCTCGGGGAGGCTTTCTTT. Its protein is CASIPLGEAFF. The chain uses TRBV2 and TRBJ1-1; D not resolved. V was clipped by 7 bases and J by 11 bases, with 14 bases between them. The CDR3 consists of 11 residues. From germline, CDR1 is SNHLY and CDR2 FYNNEI.

The chain is built from TRBV28 and TRBJ1-1, with 8 bases fitting TRBD1. Germline loops: CDR1 MDHEN, CDR2 SYDVKM. V lost 5 bases to trimming and J lost 3 bases; unmatched junction nucleotides: 20. The CDR3 is made up of 19 amino acids. The CDR3 spells CASSGTTLQGAILDTEAFF. In DNA, the CDR3 is TGTGCCAGCAGTGGGACCACCCTCCAGGGGGCAATTTTGGACACTGAAGCTTTCTTT.

This clone was found once. CDR3 bases: TGCGCCAGCAGTTTCCCGGGCGGCGGTACTGAAGCTTTCTTT. Translated, it gives CASSFPGGGTEAFF. The chain recombines TRBV10-2 with TRBJ1-1; D gene unclear. CDR1 and CDR2 (germline): WSHSY, SAAADI. This CDR3 region has 14 residues. The V end lost 5 bases, the J end lost 5 bases, and 15 bases lay between the germline ends.

This chain uses TRBV24-1 with TRBJ2-1, with 11 bases fitting TRBD2. The ends lost 5 bases at V and 3 bases at J; junction bases unmatched: 5. Germline V gene data show CDR1 as KGHDR and CDR2 as SFDVKD. This CDR3 comprises 16 residues. The DNA of the CDR3 is TGTGCCACCAGTGGCGGGACTAGCGGAGGCTACAATGAGCAGTTCTTC. It encodes CATSGGTSGGYNEQFF.

This rearrangement joins TRBV5-1 to TRBJ2-1, with 10 nucleotides matching TRBD1. Germline V gene data show CDR1 as SGHRS and CDR2 as YFSETQ. J gave up 9 bases and V 4 bases, and 4 bases lay outside the gene matches. The CDR3 length is 13 residues. CDR3 loop: CASSRDRGGEQFF. The DNA of the CDR3 is TGCGCCAGCAGCCGGGACAGGGGTGGTGAGCAGTTCTTC.

This chain uses TRBV11-3 with TRBJ1-1; 8 nucleotides line up with TRBD1. The length of the CDR3 is 14 residues. Trimming removed 6 bases from V and 1 base from J; junction bases left unmatched: 4. The germline V gene encodes CDR1 SGHNT and CDR2 YENEEA. The CDR3 region is CASRPGQGNTEAFF. The CDR3 DNA reads as TGTGCCAGCAGACCCGGACAGGGGAACACTGAAGCTTTCTTT.

The V call is TRBV12-3 or TRBV12-4, the J call TRBJ1-2; D not certain. The CDR3 consists of 12 residues. The germline V and J ends were trimmed by 3 bases and 6 bases, with 8 bases remaining between them. This chain's CDR3 is CASSLWGDGYTF. CDR3 bases: TGTGCCAGCAGTTTGTGGGGAGATGGCTACACCTTC.

V usage is TRBV9 and J usage is TRBJ2-5, with TRBD2 matching 11 bases. Germline V gene data show CDR1 as SGDLS and CDR2 as YYNGEE. The CDR3 loop spans 15 amino acids. Trimming at V came to 1 base and at J to 1 base, leaving 0 bases not matched to a gene. The CDR3 DNA reads as TGTGCCAGCAGCGTACTAGCGGGGGGCCAAGAGACCCAGTACTTC. Protein sequence: CASSVLAGGQETQYF.

The V call is TRBV11-3, the J call TRBJ2-2, with D perhaps given as TRBD1 or TRBD2 (5 bases each). Trimming took 4 bases from V and 2 from J, leaving 11 bases between them. The CDR3 extends over 15 amino acids. The germline CDR1 and CDR2 sequences are SGHNT and YENEEA. CDR3 DNA sequence: TGTGCCAGCAGCTCGGGGCTAACTAACACCGGGGAGCTGTTTTTT. Residues: CASSSGLTNTGELFF.

This clone turned up a few times. Other DNA sequences from this sample encode an identical CDR3 as well. The CDR3 spells CASSLGQANYGYTF. The DNA for the CDR3 is TGCGCCAGCAGCTTGGGTCAGGCGAACTATGGCTACACCTTC. The chain couples TRBV5-1 to TRBJ1-2, with D unresolved. The germline V and J ends were trimmed by 0 bases and 2 bases, with 8 bases remaining between them. This CDR3 has 14 amino acids. The germline V gene has CDR1 SGHRS and CDR2 YFSETQ.

The chain joins TRBV10-3 to TRBJ1-5; possibly TRBD1 for D (5 bases). Germline V lookup: CDR1 ENHRY, CDR2 SYGVKD. The germline V and J ends were trimmed by 5 bases and 6 bases, with 17 bases remaining between them. The CDR3 has 15 amino acids. The CDR3 loop reads CAISPEQVRGQPQHF. DNA of the CDR3: TGTGCCATCAGTCCTGAACAGGTTCGTGGTCAGCCCCAGCATTTT.

The V call is TRBV5-4, the J call TRBJ2-7; 7 bases are shared with TRBD2. V shed 4 bases and J 5 bases; nucleotides not matched to a gene: 9. This CDR3 comprises 14 residues. The germline gives CDR1 SGHNT, CDR2 YYREEE (reference sequence). Here the CDR3 reads CASSPGLGGDEQYF. DNA of the CDR3: TGTGCCAGCAGCCCCGGACTAGGTGGAGACGAGCAGTACTTC.

This chain links TRBV30 with TRBJ1-6; 7 bases fit TRBD1. CDR1 and CDR2 (germline): GTSNPN, SVGIG (reference sequence). This CDR3 spans 16 amino acids. The ends lost 0 bases at V and 6 bases at J; junction bases unmatched: 8. CDR3 loop: CAWSVSRTGSNSPLHF. CDR3 sequence (DNA): TGTGCCTGGAGTGTTAGTCGGACAGGCTCTAATTCACCCCTCCACTTT.